This T cell receptor beta chain originates from a study of type 1 regulatory T cells. Background on the study: This in vitro CD4 product, T-allo10, is enriched for Tr1 cells and alloantigen-specific. Study-level findings and limits: Tr1 cells had a more restricted TCR repertoire than non-Tr1 cells.

Germline V gene data show CDR1 as LNHDA and CDR2 as SQIVND (reference sequence). J was trimmed by 7 bases and V by 6 bases; bases with no gene match: 6. The CDR3 is 13 amino acids. TCRdb re-called the reads through MiXCR, storing one row per CDR3 protein. The sample contains 68,000 or so distinct CDR3 sequences, almost 50% of which appear only once. There are many counts of this clonotype. The antigen remains undetermined. Sequenced input: cultured non-Tr1 T cells, either the whole culture or a sorted T cell fraction (not recorded which). This sequence was found in a human donor in good health. V usage is TRBV19 and J usage is TRBJ2-7, with 10 bases fitting TRBD1. CDR3 nucleotides: TGTGCCAGTAGGGGACAGGGGTCTCGGGAGCAGTACTTC. It specifies CASRGQGSREQYF.